This TCR beta chain originates from a study of T cell responses to AZD1222 COVID-19 vaccine. For this clone: Its antigen is still unknown.

Clones were read by immunoSEQ multiplex PCR, and TCRdb kept only the in-frame ones, dropping some. The sample carries approximately 190,000 clones, approximately 92% recorded once. V was trimmed by 2 bases and J by 7 bases, leaving 12 bases between them. Per germline, CDR1 SGHDT and CDR2 YYEEEE. The CDR3 extends over 14 amino acids. Findings and limits, study-wide: Two AZD1222 administrations were followed by greater Spike-specific TCR breadth and depth. The donor group comprised mostly white British people and more females; the analysis possibly underestimated clonal diversity.

This TCR was recovered from an adult in good health. Material: peripheral blood, obtained on day 0 of AZD1222 vaccination. The chain couples TRBV5-6 to TRBJ1-4; D is ambiguous. CDR3 region: CASSFLGSGEKLFF. The CDR3 nucleotides read TGTGCCAGCAGCTTTCTAGGGTCTGGTGAAAAACTGTTTTTT.